These T cell receptor beta chains were read from a single sample in a study of control samples from healthy donors and cancer patients. Repertoires were generated with immunoSEQ multiplex PCR, while TCRdb's copy carries only in-frame clones and drops some. The table includes roughly 120,000 clones, 85% to 95% detected once. Sequencing was performed on blood. These receptors all come from a man aged 25-40 years in good health. Each CDR3 is given with its conserved first and last residue. The order of the fields is D gene, V gene, clone size, J gene, CDR3 protein, CDR3 DNA. D genes are given only for firm matches. Some rows mark clone size as missing; the rest say once, few, many or name a class of expanded clone.

d_gene: -
v_gene: TRBV18
abundance: -
j_gene: TRBJ2-4
CDR3aa: CASSPLGGLAKNIQYF
CDR3nt: TGTGCCAGCTCACCACTCGGAGGACTAGCCAAAAACATTCAGTACTTC

d_gene: -
v_gene: TRBV7-3
abundance: few
j_gene: TRBJ2-1
CDR3aa: CASRTGRQGEQFF
CDR3nt: TGTGCCAGCAGGACAGGCCGGCAGGGTGAGCAGTTCTTC

d_gene: -
v_gene: TRBV7-3
abundance: -
j_gene: TRBJ2-7
CDR3aa: CASSLSRRSEQYF
CDR3nt: TGTGCCAGCAGCTTAAGCCGTCGCTCCGAGCAGTACTTC

d_gene: TRBD1
v_gene: TRBV5-4
abundance: -
j_gene: TRBJ2-7
CDR3aa: CASRPGQGSYEQYF
CDR3nt: TGTGCCAGCAGGCCGGGACAGGGATCCTACGAGCAGTACTTC

d_gene: -
v_gene: TRBV3-1/TRBV3-2
abundance: -
j_gene: TRBJ2-1
CDR3aa: CASSPIERGSYNEQFF
CDR3nt: TGTGCCAGCAGCCCCATTGAACGAGGCTCCTACAATGAGCAGTTCTTC

d_gene: TRBD1
v_gene: TRBV5-5
abundance: once
j_gene: TRBJ2-3
CDR3aa: CASSLPQGDSPQYF
CDR3nt: TGTGCCAGCAGCTTGCCCCAGGGGGATTCTCCGCAGTATTTT

d_gene: -
v_gene: TRBV6-6
abundance: -
j_gene: TRBJ1-2
CDR3aa: CASSYPGTGNYGYTF
CDR3nt: TGTGCCAGCAGTTACCCCGGGACCGGCAACTATGGCTACACCTTC

d_gene: -
v_gene: TRBV6-2/TRBV6-3
abundance: -
j_gene: TRBJ1-1
CDR3aa: CASSYPTSRTDTEAFF
CDR3nt: TGTGCCAGCAGTTACCCGACATCCCGTACGGACACTGAAGCTTTCTTT

d_gene: -
v_gene: TRBV20-1
abundance: -
j_gene: TRBJ2-1
CDR3aa: CSASGTYEQFF
CDR3nt: TGCAGTGCCTCGGGGACATATGAGCAGTTCTTC

d_gene: -
v_gene: TRBV9
abundance: once
j_gene: TRBJ2-1
CDR3aa: CASSLPLGGGFNEQFF
CDR3nt: TGTGCCAGCAGTCTCCCCCTGGGGGGGGGCTTTAATGAGCAGTTCTTC

d_gene: -
v_gene: TRBV5-1
abundance: once
j_gene: TRBJ1-2
CDR3aa: CASRGAFGATYGYTF
CDR3nt: TGCGCCAGCCGAGGGGCGTTCGGGGCAACTTATGGCTACACCTTC

d_gene: -
v_gene: TRBV7-2
abundance: -
j_gene: TRBJ1-6
CDR3aa: CASSLGGKGSPDYNSPLHF
CDR3nt: TGTGCCAGCAGCTTAGGGGGAAAGGGAAGCCCTGACTATAATTCACCCCTCCACTTT

d_gene: -
v_gene: TRBV5-6
abundance: -
j_gene: TRBJ2-7
CDR3aa: CASSLDWGSEQYF
CDR3nt: TGTGCCAGCAGCTTGGATTGGGGATCCGAGCAGTACTTC

d_gene: -
v_gene: TRBV7-9
abundance: -
j_gene: TRBJ2-1
CDR3aa: CASSLGLTVNEQFF
CDR3nt: TGTGCCAGCAGCTTAGGTTTAACGGTCAATGAGCAGTTCTTC

d_gene: -
v_gene: TRBV5-1
abundance: -
j_gene: TRBJ1-4
CDR3aa: CASSLEGQFDGKLFF
CDR3nt: TGCGCCAGCAGCTTGGAAGGACAGTTTGACGGAAAACTGTTTTTT

d_gene: TRBD1
v_gene: TRBV27
abundance: -
j_gene: TRBJ2-7
CDR3aa: CASSPRWAGGVHEQYF
CDR3nt: TGTGCCAGCAGTCCCCGGTGGGCAGGGGGCGTCCACGAGCAGTACTTC

d_gene: -
v_gene: TRBV7-2
abundance: -
j_gene: TRBJ2-3
CDR3aa: CASSLTRGTDTQYF
CDR3nt: TGTGCCAGCAGTCTGACTAGGGGCACAGATACGCAGTATTTT

d_gene: TRBD2
v_gene: TRBV6-5
abundance: once
j_gene: TRBJ2-1
CDR3aa: CASMPGGSRGEQFF
CDR3nt: TGTGCCAGCATGCCGGGGGGTTCCCGAGGGGAGCAGTTCTTC

d_gene: -
v_gene: TRBV7-8
abundance: -
j_gene: TRBJ2-3
CDR3aa: CASSQGSLSTDTQYF
CDR3nt: TGTGCCAGCAGCCAGGGCTCGCTTAGCACAGATACGCAGTATTTT

d_gene: -
v_gene: TRBV2
abundance: -
j_gene: TRBJ2-7
CDR3aa: CASTKDAVSEQYF
CDR3nt: TGTGCCAGCACCAAGGATGCGGTCTCCGAGCAGTACTTC

d_gene: TRBD1
v_gene: TRBV7-2
abundance: -
j_gene: TRBJ1-2
CDR3aa: CASSPFRAGGNGYTF
CDR3nt: TGTGCCAGCAGCCCGTTTAGGGCAGGGGGAAATGGCTACACCTTC

d_gene: -
v_gene: TRBV15
abundance: -
j_gene: TRBJ2-3
CDR3aa: CATSRDKVGPDTQYF
CDR3nt: TGTGCCACCAGCAGAGATAAGGTAGGGCCAGATACGCAGTATTTT

d_gene: -
v_gene: TRBV6-6
abundance: -
j_gene: TRBJ1-2
CDR3aa: CASSYGVNYGYTF
CDR3nt: TGTGCCAGCAGTTACGGGGTGAACTATGGCTACACCTTC

d_gene: -
v_gene: TRBV9
abundance: -
j_gene: TRBJ1-1
CDR3aa: CASSVVGHLNTEAFF
CDR3nt: TGTGCCAGCAGCGTAGTAGGACACCTGAACACTGAAGCTTTCTTT

d_gene: TRBD2
v_gene: TRBV5-1
abundance: -
j_gene: TRBJ2-1
CDR3aa: CASSLGGLGDEQFF
CDR3nt: TGCGCCAGCAGCTTGGGAGGACTAGGTGATGAGCAGTTCTTC

d_gene: -
v_gene: TRBV18
abundance: -
j_gene: TRBJ2-2
CDR3aa: CASKPPQGGAGELFF
CDR3nt: TGTGCCAGCAAACCCCCACAGGGGGGGGCCGGGGAGCTGTTTTTT

d_gene: -
v_gene: TRBV15
abundance: once
j_gene: TRBJ1-3
CDR3aa: CATSRDSVRRGLGGNTIYF
CDR3nt: TGTGCCACCAGCAGAGATTCCGTCCGGCGGGGGTTAGGTGGAAACACCATATATTTT

d_gene: TRBD1
v_gene: TRBV19
abundance: -
j_gene: TRBJ1-2
CDR3aa: CASSAGGAGGYTF
CDR3nt: TGTGCCAGTAGTGCAGGGGGCGCGGGAGGCTACACCTTC

d_gene: -
v_gene: TRBV10-3
abundance: -
j_gene: TRBJ2-7
CDR3aa: CAISERATYTYEQYF
CDR3nt: TGTGCCATCAGTGAAAGGGCCACGTATACCTACGAGCAGTACTTC

d_gene: TRBD1
v_gene: TRBV12-3/TRBV12-4
abundance: -
j_gene: TRBJ1-6
CDR3aa: CASRGTGRSPLHF
CDR3nt: TGTGCCAGCAGAGGGACAGGGCGATCACCCCTCCACTTT

d_gene: TRBD1
v_gene: TRBV4-1
abundance: -
j_gene: TRBJ2-3
CDR3aa: CASSLRDRSPTDTQYF
CDR3nt: TGCGCCAGCAGCCTCCGGGACAGAAGCCCCACAGATACGCAGTATTTT

d_gene: -
v_gene: TRBV6-5
abundance: -
j_gene: TRBJ1-1
CDR3aa: CASSYSSRDHPEAFF
CDR3nt: TGTGCCAGCAGTTACTCTTCCAGGGACCATCCTGAAGCTTTCTTT